The source of this T cell receptor (beta chain) is a study of cytomegalovirus exposure and HLA in healthy donors. Overall study findings and caveats: Both high specificity and high sensitivity reportedly marked the classifier's diagnosis of cytomegalovirus status. Solely CMV serostatus was available to characterize immune exposure.

Primers for the PCR totalled 60 Vbeta and 13 Jbeta. Assay used: immunoSEQ multiplex PCR; TCRdb lists only in-frame clones, some missing. In all, the sample yields under 200,000 clones. The V gene lost 5 bases and the J gene lost 8 bases, with 16 bases spanning the gap. Germline V gene lookup returns CDR1 LNHDA and CDR2 SQIVND (reference sequence). CDR3 size: 14 residues. Of note for this clone: As yet, its antigen is unknown.

The J gene is TRBJ2-1, the V gene TRBV19; D remains ambiguous. Sequenced material: PBMCs. The TCR originated in a young woman in good health and CMV-seropositive. CDR3 sequence (DNA): TGTGCCAGTAGTCTTATGACTCCGTCGGATGAGCAGTTCTTC. It codes for CASSLMTPSDEQFF. The full variable domain, in which reference TRBV19 and TRBJ2-1 provide the parts outside the CDR3, is DGGITQSPKYLFRKEGQNVTLSCEQNLNHDAMYWYRQDPGQGLRLIYYSQIVNDFQKGDIAEGYSVSREKKESFPLTVTSAQKNPTAFYLCASSLMTPSDEQFFGPGTRLTVL.